The 22 T cell receptor beta chains below all came from one sample that was sequenced in a study of T cells in Graves' hyperthyroidism and ophthalmopathy. It was RNA transcripts that yielded the amplified TCR beta CDR3 regions. Researchers ran a first-round RT-PCR on the TCR CDR3 using the HTBI primer set. TCRdb reanalysed the multiplex PCR reads using MiXCR and keeps one entry per CDR3 protein. This sample has 530,000 or so distinct CDR3 sequences, with about 15% found just once. The material sequenced was blood. These receptors came from a woman aged 18-35 years with Graves' ophthalmopathy.

The V call is TRBV27, the J call TRBJ2-4; TRBD2 matches at 11 bases. The CDR3 covers 16 residues. The V segment lost 0 bases and the J segment 7 bases; nucleotides outside the gene matches: 5. The germline gives CDR1 MNHEY, CDR2 SMNVEV (reference sequence). The CDR3 DNA reads TGTGCCAGCAGTTTATCGCCTAGCGGGAGGTCCAACATTCAGTACTTC. It is translated as CASSLSPSGRSNIQYF.

This clonotype was recorded a few times. This chain links TRBV7-2 with TRBJ2-1; TRBD2 aligns across 7 bases. Trimming at V came to 5 bases and at J to 2 bases, leaving 12 bases not matched to a gene. The CDR3 is made up of 17 amino acids. The germline CDR1 and CDR2 sequences are SGHTA and FQGNSA. CDR3 residues: CASSPDQGGSAYNEQFF. The CDR3 DNA is TGTGCCAGCAGCCCCGACCAGGGAGGGAGCGCCTACAATGAGCAGTTCTTC. Full variable domain (remainder filled in from reference TRBV7-2 and TRBJ2-1): GAGVSQSPSNKVTEKGKDVELRCDPISGHTALYWYRQSLGQGLEFLIYFQGNSAPDKSGLPSDRFSAERTGGSVSTLTIQRTQQEDSAVYLCASSPDQGGSAYNEQFFGPGTRLTVL.

This rearrangement joins TRBV9 to TRBJ1-2; D might be TRBD1 (6 bases). Germline V gene sequence: CDR1 SGDLS, CDR2 YYNGEE. The CDR3 is 13 amino acids. V was pared by 7 bases and J by 4 bases, with 14 bases between. The CDR3 sequence is CASAPQGTYGYTF. CDR3 sequence (DNA): TGTGCCAGCGCCCCCCAGGGGACCTATGGCTACACCTTC. The variable domain in full, with the rest retrieved from reference TRBV9 and TRBJ1-2, is DSGVTQTPKHLITATGQRVTLRCSPRSGDLSVYWYQQSLDQGLQFLIQYYNGEERAKGNILERFSAQQFPDLHSELNLSSLELGDSALYFCASAPQGTYGYTFGSGTRLTVV.

V is TRBV20-1 and J is TRBJ2-5; 9 nucleotides match TRBD2. The J segment lost 5 bases and the V segment lost 2 bases, leaving 12 bases of the junction unmatched. The CDR3 runs 16 residues. Germline V lookup: CDR1 DFQATT, CDR2 SNEGSKA (reference sequence). CDR3 residues: CSARQKLGLAPETQYF. Here the CDR3 DNA reads TGCAGTGCTAGACAAAAATTGGGACTAGCTCCGGAGACCCAGTACTTC.

The sample holds a few counts of this clonotype. DNA of the CDR3: TGTGCCAGCAGCTTACGAGCGCCGGGACAGGGGTCCACCGGGGAGCTGTTTTTT. Its translation: CASSLRAPGQGSTGELFF. The V and J genes are TRBV7-6 and TRBJ2-2; 10 bases match TRBD1. V gave up 2 bases and J gave up 4 bases; unmatched junction bases: 10. This CDR3 is 18 amino acids long. The germline CDR1 and CDR2 sequences are SGHVS and FNYEAQ.

The J gene is TRBJ2-3, the V gene TRBV5-1, with TRBD1 identical over 11 bases. The CDR3 covers 16 residues. The germline V gene has CDR1 SGHRS and CDR2 YFSETQ. Trimming removed 0 bases from V and 2 bases from J; junction bases left unmatched: 2. CDR3 in DNA: TGCGCCAGCAGCTTGGGGGGACAGGGGGACACAGATACGCAGTATTTT. Protein sequence: CASSLGGQGDTDTQYF.

The CDR3: CAWSEGRVLSSEQFF. CDR3 nucleotide sequence: TGTGCCTGGAGTGAGGGCAGGGTGCTCTCGAGTGAGCAGTTCTTC. V is TRBV30 and J is TRBJ2-1; TRBD1 might be the D (5 bases). The CDR3 contains 15 residues. V was cut by 1 base and J by 9 bases, with 19 bases left in between. From germline, CDR1 is GTSNPN and CDR2 SVGIG (reference sequence).

As concerns this clonotype: Just one base apart from a much larger clone, this may be a read error. The V call is TRBV5-6, the J call TRBJ2-7; tentative D call: TRBD2 (5 bases). This CDR3 comprises 13 residues. Germline V CDR1 and CDR2: SGHDT, YYEEEE. V dropped 2 bases and J dropped 3 bases, with 9 bases sitting between them. The CDR3 DNA reads TGTGCCAGCAGCTTCGGGAAGGGCTACGAGCAGTACTTC. It encodes CASSFGKGYEQYF.

This clonotype was counted many times. The chain carries TRBV28 and TRBJ1-1; no clear D. CDR1 and CDR2 (germline): MDHEN, SYDVKM. The CDR3 is made up of 14 amino acids. V gave up 2 bases and J gave up 2 bases, with 9 bases separating them. This CDR3 reads CASSLESENTEAFF. CDR3 coding DNA: TGTGCCAGCAGTTTAGAAAGCGAAAACACTGAAGCTTTCTTT.

This clonotype was seen many times. V gene TRBV7-9 combines with J gene TRBJ2-7, with a tentative D call TRBD2 (5 bases). Germline V CDR1 and CDR2: SEHNR, FQNEAQ (reference sequence). CDR3 size: 16 residues. V was cut by 5 bases and J by 7 bases, with 24 bases left in between. The CDR3 DNA follows: TGTGCCAGCAGCCCCCCCCTAGGACTCCCTATTGGAGAGCAGTACTTC. This encodes CASSPPLGLPIGEQYF.

Concerning this clonotype: Lacking the conserved final phenylalanine or tryptophan, this CDR3 likely reflects a read error. The J gene is TRBJ1-1, the V gene TRBV19; 8 bases align to TRBD1. This CDR3 is 15 amino acids long. Trimming at V came to 5 bases and at J to 0 bases, leaving 5 bases not matched to a gene. Per germline, CDR1 LNHDA and CDR2 SQIVND (reference sequence). CDR3 amino acids: CASSPGQGLNTEAFS. In DNA form, the CDR3 reads TGTGCCAGTAGTCCCGGACAGGGCCTGAACACTGAAGCTTTCTCT.

Worth noting for this clonotype: With a much larger clone just one base away, this may be a read error. The rearrangement joins TRBV5-1 to TRBJ1-6; D gene uncertain. The CDR3 totals 16 residues. Per germline, CDR1 SGHRS and CDR2 YFSETQ. Trimming pared 1 base from V and 2 bases from J, leaving 10 bases between. The CDR3 DNA sequence: TGCGCCAGCAGCTTGTTCAGGAACCCCTATAATTCACCCCTCCACTTT. It is translated as CASSLFRNPYNSPLHF.

This clonotype has at least ten counts. The chain joins TRBV9 to TRBJ1-2; D not certain. V was shortened by 2 bases and J by 8 bases, with 10 bases between the two germline ends. CDR1 SGDLS and CDR2 YYNGEE come from the germline V gene. The CDR3 is 12 amino acids. For the CDR3, the DNA is TGTGCCAGCAGCGTCGTCGACGGGGGCTACACCTTC. Translating it yields CASSVVDGGYTF.

The V and J genes are TRBV12-3 or TRBV12-4 and TRBJ1-5, with 9 positions matching TRBD1. CDR3 length equals 12 residues. The V and J ends lost 5 bases and 16 bases, in that order; junction bases with no gene match: 9. CDR3 sequence reads: CASSQAGQGFHF. Here the CDR3 DNA reads TGTGCCAGCAGTCAAGCCGGACAGGGGTTTCATTTT.

There are a few counts of this clonotype. V gene TRBV12-5 combines with J gene TRBJ2-5; D call uncertain. V was cut by 6 bases and J by 4 bases, with 12 bases left in between. The CDR3 has 13 amino acids. From germline, CDR1 is LGHNT and CDR2 FRNRAP. The CDR3 bases are TGTGCTAGTGGCCTTCAACCTGGAGAGACCCAGTACTTC. It encodes CASGLQPGETQYF. The entire variable domain, with the rest obtained from reference TRBV12-5 and TRBJ2-5, is as follows: DARVTQTPRHKVTEMGQEVTMRCQPILGHNTVFWYRQTMMQGLELLAYFRNRAPLDDSGMPKDRFSAEMPDATLATLKIQPSEPRDSAVYFCASGLQPGETQYFGPGTRLLVL.

This chain connects TRBV2 to TRBJ1-5; no reliable D call. The CDR3 has 13 residues. Trimming took off 8 bases at V and 4 bases at J, with 12 bases between the two ends. Germline V gives CDR1 SNHLY, CDR2 FYNNEI. The chain's CDR3 is CASEREINQPQHF. CDR3 in DNA: TGTGCCAGCGAGAGGGAGATAAATCAGCCCCAGCATTTT.

This sequence joins TRBV28 and TRBJ2-7; D not resolved. CDR1 and CDR2 from the germline V gene are MDHEN and SYDVKM. This CDR3 is 12 amino acids long. The V and J ends lost 5 bases and 3 bases respectively, with 8 bases between them. This chain's CDR3 is CASSVQNYEQYF. CDR3 nucleotides: TGTGCCAGCAGTGTTCAAAACTACGAGCAGTACTTC.

J is TRBJ1-1 and V is TRBV4-3; D is undetermined. The CDR3 loop spans 16 amino acids. V was clipped by 0 bases and J by 1 base, with 12 bases between them. Germline V CDR1 and CDR2: LGHNA, YSLEER. The CDR3: CASSQDGDTRNTEAFF. Here the CDR3 DNA reads TGCGCCAGCAGCCAAGATGGGGATACAAGGAACACTGAAGCTTTCTTT.

This clonotype was detected only once. V is TRBV5-6 and J is TRBJ1-2; 8 positions agree with TRBD1. The V gene end was trimmed by 6 bases and the J gene end by 3 bases; junction bases not matched to a gene: 10. The germline V gene encodes CDR1 SGHDT and CDR2 YYEEEE. The CDR3 has 15 amino acids. The CDR3 nucleotides are TGTGCCAGCACCGAATTACAGGGGGGAGACTATGGCTACACCTTC. This translates into CASTELQGGDYGYTF.

This clonotype was recorded at least ten times. The V call is TRBV3-1, the J call TRBJ2-7, with D unclear. The germline gives CDR1 LGHDT, CDR2 YNNKEL (reference sequence). V was cut by 3 bases and J by 0 bases, with 9 bases left in between. There are 14 residues in the CDR3. CDR3 amino acids: CASSQIRVSYEQYF. In DNA form, the CDR3 reads TGTGCCAGCAGCCAGATTAGGGTCTCCTACGAGCAGTACTTC.

Only a few counts were recorded for this clonotype. The junction shows a germline mismatch at one end, possibly a read error. Written as DNA, the CDR3 is TGTGCCAGCAGTTTAGTTGCCCTACGGGGCTTGCAGACACAGTACTTC. It encodes CASSLVALRGLQTQYF. The J gene is TRBJ2-5, the V gene TRBV28; D may correspond to TRBD1 or TRBD2 (5 bases each). Germline V gene sequence: CDR1 MDHEN, CDR2 SYDVKM. The CDR3 has 16 amino acids.

The chain couples TRBV13 to TRBJ2-7, with 9 bases lining up with TRBD1. CDR1 is PRHDT, CDR2 FYEKMQ, per germline (reference sequence). The CDR3 consists of 20 residues. J lost 4 bases, V lost 0 bases, and 19 bases had no gene match. The CDR3 protein is CASSLGLISGTGGASYEQYF. The CDR3 region has the DNA TGTGCCAGCAGCTTAGGCCTAATAAGTGGAACAGGGGGCGCCTCTTACGAGCAGTACTTC.